A selection of T cell receptor beta chains follows, all from one sample in a study of blood T cell repertoires in COVID-19. TCRdb keeps only in-frame clones here, not all; method: immunoSEQ multiplex PCR. The data hold hundreds of thousands of clones, with 82% observed a single time. The sequenced material came from peripheral blood. The receptors stem from an older woman with active or convalescent COVID-19. CDR3s include the opening cysteine and the closing phenylalanine or tryptophan. The D gene is left open where the match is weak.

v_call,d_call,cdr3_aa
TRBV27,NA,CASSLLGLAKNIQYF
TRBV5-1,NA,CASSLRGAGNQPQHF
TRBV4-1,NA,CASSRIQGTNTEAFF
TRBV10-3,NA,CAISGGSQGLYSGNTIYF
TRBV5-8,TRBD2,CASSRSGTSGGDTQYF
TRBV12-3/TRBV12-4,TRBD1,CASRKDREKKRDF
TRBV19,NA,CASSINRGLGSPLHF
TRBV27,NA,CASSPSWSSGTEAFF
TRBV3-1/TRBV3-2,NA,CASSPRRDTQYF
TRBV9,NA,CASSVLGDSPLHF
TRBV7-8,NA,CASSAPNHLAQHF
TRBV6-1,TRBD1,CASSELDREFYGYTF
TRBV19,NA,CASRNDDQGGYTF
TRBV6-2/TRBV6-3,TRBD2,CASSWRGGQETQYF
TRBV30,NA,CAWSGMGGAYEQYF
TRBV30,TRBD2,CAWSAGLATETQYF
TRBV7-2,TRBD1,CASSPGVTGDGYTF
TRBV6-1,NA,CASSESGGDNQPQHF
TRBV5-1,TRBD2,CASSFSGGHWDF
TRBV4-3,TRBD2,CASSQDQLAGAGELFF
TRBV6-5,NA,CASSYSMRGTGNTIYF
TRBV30,NA,CAWSVISGGTEAFF
TRBV7-2,NA,CASSASGGRGYGYTF
TRBV29-1,TRBD1,CSVEAPWGTGVTDTQYF
TRBV6-5,TRBD1,CASSYEGARTEAFF
TRBV2,NA,CASSEQGPTYGYTF
TRBV5-8,TRBD1,CASSIRRGQSNQPQHF
TRBV7-9,NA,CASSLVGRLNTEAFF
TRBV18,NA,CASSRPNQPQHF
TRBV6-5,TRBD1,CASRFGQGGNGYTF
TRBV9,NA,CASSVEAGNTEAFF
TRBV19,TRBD2,CASSTLGTRRTGELFF
TRBV12-3/TRBV12-4,NA,CASSPGSGPQHF
TRBV5-1,TRBD1,CASRGGTGMNTEAFF
TRBV6-2/TRBV6-3,NA,CASSGQTGTEAFF
TRBV30,NA,CAWSVTGDTQYF
TRBV29-1,NA,CSGQNTEAFF
TRBV7-3,TRBD2,CASSRAGGRYNEQFF
TRBV29-1,TRBD1,CSAQRAGGAREAFF
TRBV5-1,NA,CASSLWGGSNTGELFF
TRBV6-5,TRBD1,CASRADRGVYNEQFF
TRBV7-9,NA,CATPPGGIDRGYTF
TRBV19,TRBD2,CASSILAGGRADTQYF
TRBV10-3,NA,CAISERGFLSTDTQYF
TRBV28,NA,CASSLSDNEQFF
TRBV5-4,NA,CASSTATTVVFYGYTF
TRBV18,NA,CASSPPQNRDLYGYTF
TRBV3-1/TRBV3-2,NA,CASTPTIMNTEAFF
TRBV7-7,TRBD1,CASRSPHGQESYGYTF
TRBV5-4,NA,CASSFLSHGVHNEQFF
TRBV7-2,NA,CASSLNGQGEKLFF
TRBV19,NA,CASSISGGYTF
TRBV13,NA,CASSFGRQEPYGYTF